The source of this TCR beta chain is a study of beta chain features in type 1 diabetes. Study outcomes and limitations: Significant though moderate, a shortening of TCRB CDR3s appeared in all four CD4+ subsets of Type 1 diabetes patients. cDNA-based sequencing might over-represent cells highly expressing TCR. Insertion counts at VDJ junctions were lower in type 1 diabetes patients, who also showed more deletions there. PCR might show a preference for shorter templates, equally across patients and controls.

Reverse transcription of all isolated RNA meant that expressed TCRB transcripts were sequenced. Using immunoSEQ multiplex PCR, the repertoire was profiled, and TCRdb retains in-frame clones only, with some absent. Found here are around 140,000 clones, less than 15% of them singletons; the top ten hold 1% to 1.5%. Purity of each sorted population was above 95%. The V end lost 7 bases, the J end lost 3 bases, and 6 bases lay between the germline ends. Germline V gene sequence: CDR1 LGHNT, CDR2 FRNRAP. The CDR3 runs to 11 residues. In the case of this clone: The antigen is unknown.

The clonotype originates from a man younger than 30 with type 1 diabetes. This chain links TRBV12-5 with TRBJ2-5; D not certain. The sequenced sample was central memory CD4+ T cells from blood. CDR3 bases: TGTGCTAGTGCCATAGAAGAGACCCAGTACTTC. This encodes CASAIEETQYF.